This TCR beta chain emerged from a study of blood T cell repertoires in COVID-19. For the study at large: The cDNA or gDNA used as material had been derived from T cells, B-cell-depleted T cells, or PBMCs.

Losses at the gene ends were 2 bases for V and 6 bases for J; bases not matched to a gene: 1. CDR1 is MNHEY, CDR2 SVGAGI, per germline. This CDR3 contains 13 residues. Notes on this clone: Within the sample, other DNA sequences also encode this same CDR3.

Sequencing was performed with immunoSEQ multiplex PCR; in TCRdb, only in-frame clones are kept and a portion is missing. The data contain approximately 150,000 clones, 80% to 90% of them singletons. The material sequenced was PBMCs or T cells enriched from blood (not recorded which). The sequence was obtained from a man aged 55 to 69 who had recovered from COVID-19. The chain links TRBV6-5 to TRBJ1-5, with TRBD1 matching 7 bases. The CDR3 DNA reads as TGTGCCAGCAGTTACAACAGGGGTCAGCCCCAGCATTTT. It codes for CASSYNRGQPQHF.